These 10 T cell receptor beta chains were all obtained from the same sample, sequenced in a study of monozygotic twins with cystic fibrosis. Assay: immunoSEQ multiplex PCR; the TCRdb copy retains only in-frame clones and omits some. The sample lists around 7,500 clones, approximately 93% occurring once. The sequencing sample was made of blood. These receptors originate from a boy between 2 and 10 years old with cystic fibrosis.

The rearrangement uses TRBV6-1 and TRBJ2-1; D is unclear. With 10 bases removed from V and 1 base from J, the gap between germline ends came to 5 bases. This CDR3 is 11 amino acids long. Germline values: CDR1 MNHNS, CDR2 SASEGT. This chain's CDR3 is CATKSYNEQFF. The CDR3 region has the DNA TGTGCCACCAAATCCTACAATGAGCAGTTCTTC.

The chain is built from TRBV7-2 and TRBJ1-5, with unresolved D. V lost 5 bases and J 7 bases, leaving 9 bases between the germline ends. The CDR3 covers 12 residues. Germline V CDR1 and CDR2: SGHTA, FQGNSA. The CDR3, as DNA: TGTGCCAGCAGCGGCTCCCGACAGCCCCAGCATTTT. Translating it yields CASSGSRQPQHF.

This chain uses TRBV2 with TRBJ2-7; tentative D call: TRBD1 (5 bases). The germline V gene has CDR1 SNHLY and CDR2 FYNNEI. This CDR3 contains 12 residues. Trimming left V 3 bases short and J 12 bases short, with 15 bases between. The CDR3, as DNA: TGTGCCAGCAGTGATGGGGCCAGGGCCTTGTACTTC. Residues: CASSDGARALYF.

This chain uses TRBV4-2 with TRBJ2-3; 9 bases are shared with TRBD1. Losses at the gene ends were 0 bases for V and 5 bases for J; bases not matched to a gene: 9. CDR1 is LGHNA, CDR2 YNFKEQ, per germline. The CDR3 extends over 17 amino acids. The CDR3 DNA is TGTGCCAGCAGCCAAGAAATACTACAGGGGGCCTTAGATACGCAGTATTTT. It is translated as CASSQEILQGALDTQYF.

V gene TRBV2 combines with J gene TRBJ2-3, with D perhaps matching TRBD2 (5 bases). Germline values: CDR1 SNHLY, CDR2 FYNNEI. Trimming removed 3 bases from V and 6 bases from J, with 13 bases in between. CDR3 length equals 14 residues. Here the CDR3 reads CASSDRWRSDTQYF. For the CDR3, the DNA is TGTGCCAGCAGTGATAGGTGGAGGTCCGATACGCAGTATTTT.

The rearrangement joins TRBV25-1 to TRBJ2-1; 7 bases are shared with TRBD2. In germline, CDR1 is MGHDK, CDR2 SYGVNS. J lost 0 bases, V lost 6 bases, and 2 bases had no gene match. The CDR3 totals 14 residues. The CDR3 nucleotides read TGTGCCAGCAGCAGGACTAGCTCCTACAATGAGCAGTTCTTC. Translated: CASSRTSSYNEQFF.

As regards this clone: Since no conserved phenylalanine or tryptophan closes the CDR3, a read error is the likely cause. The limits of the CDR3 on the DNA are not certain, so only TCRdb's listed CDR3 is given. This chain links TRBV2 with TRBJ1-2. CDR1 and CDR2 from the germline V gene are SNHLY and FYNNEI. The CDR3 is 15 residues long, counting both termini. CDR3 amino acids: CASSEMPPEGGGGLV.

This clone came up a few times. The chain employs TRBV4-1 and TRBJ1-2, with 8 bases fitting TRBD1. Germline-derived CDR1 and CDR2 are MGHRA and YSYEKL. V was clipped by 3 bases and J by 3 bases; unmatched bases: 3. The CDR3 extends over 14 amino acids. CDR3 in amino acids: CASSQSGQDYGYTF. The CDR3 DNA sequence: TGCGCCAGCAGCCAGTCGGGACAGGACTATGGCTACACCTTC.

This clone was recorded only once. V and J are TRBV6-5 and TRBJ1-4; a weak D match, TRBD1 (6 bases). With 6 bases removed from V and 4 bases from J, the gap between germline ends came to 9 bases. CDR1 and CDR2 (germline): MNHEY, SVGAGI. This CDR3 spans 13 amino acids. The CDR3 sequence is CASRTGFNEKLFF. CDR3 DNA: TGTGCCAGCAGAACAGGGTTTAATGAAAAACTGTTTTTT.

The chain carries TRBV2 and TRBJ2-3, with TRBD1 matching over 10 bases. The germline V gene encodes CDR1 SNHLY and CDR2 FYNNEI. The CDR3 runs to 17 residues. With 5 bases clipped from V and 2 bases from J, the junction kept 10 bases outside the gene matches. The CDR3 loop is CASSYTDRGLNTDTQYF. CDR3 in DNA: TGTGCCAGCAGTTACACAGACAGGGGGCTTAACACAGATACGCAGTATTTT.